These T cell receptor beta chains were read from a single sample in a study of blood T cell repertoires in COVID-19. Produced via immunoSEQ multiplex PCR; TCRdb's table is partial and in-frame only. This table holds around 80,000 clones, around 80% found once. The specimen sequenced was peripheral blood. The receptors originated from a man between 45 and 60 years old with COVID-19, enrolled during active disease. CDR3s include the opening cysteine and the closing phenylalanine or tryptophan. The D gene is left open where the match is weak. Clone size appears in some rows only: once, few, many, or a class for an expanded clone.

v_gene: TRBV11-2; j_gene: TRBJ2-1; abundance: NA; d_gene: NA; CDR3nt: TGTGCCAGCAGCTTAGACCCAGGGGCTACTGAGCAGTTCTTC; CDR3aa: CASSLDPGATEQFF
v_gene: TRBV28; j_gene: TRBJ1-4; abundance: NA; d_gene: NA; CDR3nt: TGTGCCAGCAGTTCGGGAGCAACTAATGAAAAACTGTTTTTT; CDR3aa: CASSSGATNEKLFF
v_gene: TRBV28; j_gene: TRBJ1-2; abundance: NA; d_gene: TRBD1; CDR3nt: TGTGCCAGCAGTGAACAGGGGTTCGGCTACACCTTC; CDR3aa: CASSEQGFGYTF
v_gene: TRBV6-2/TRBV6-3; j_gene: TRBJ1-1; abundance: NA; d_gene: NA; CDR3nt: TGTGCCAGCAGTTGGTCGTCCGAGAGCGAAGCTTTCTTT; CDR3aa: CASSWSSESEAFF
v_gene: TRBV5-1; j_gene: TRBJ2-1; abundance: NA; d_gene: NA; CDR3nt: TGCGCCAGCAGCTTGGATTCGGGGGAAGAGCAGTTCTTC; CDR3aa: CASSLDSGEEQFF
v_gene: TRBV4-3; j_gene: TRBJ1-5; abundance: NA; d_gene: TRBD1; CDR3nt: TGCGCCAGCAGCCAATCCGACAGGGAATTTCAGCCCCAGCATTTT; CDR3aa: CASSQSDREFQPQHF
v_gene: TRBV18; j_gene: TRBJ2-7; abundance: NA; d_gene: NA; CDR3nt: TGTGCCAGCTCACCACGGTCAGGGAAGACCTACGAGCAGTACTTC; CDR3aa: CASSPRSGKTYEQYF
v_gene: TRBV27; j_gene: TRBJ2-7; abundance: NA; d_gene: NA; CDR3nt: TGTGCCAGCAGTCATCAGAATTCCTACGAGCAGTACTTC; CDR3aa: CASSHQNSYEQYF
v_gene: TRBV7-2; j_gene: TRBJ2-2; abundance: NA; d_gene: NA; CDR3nt: TGTGCCAGCAGCTTCAGGGCGAACACCGGGGAGCTGTTTTTT; CDR3aa: CASSFRANTGELFF
v_gene: TRBV4-3; j_gene: TRBJ2-1; abundance: NA; d_gene: NA; CDR3nt: TGCGCCAGCAGCCGAGGGACTGCGTCCTACAATGAGCAGTTCTTC; CDR3aa: CASSRGTASYNEQFF
v_gene: TRBV9; j_gene: TRBJ2-5; abundance: once; d_gene: NA; CDR3nt: TGTGCCAGCAGCCGACCGGGGGGCCGGACCCAGTACTTC; CDR3aa: CASSRPGGRTQYF
v_gene: TRBV6-2/TRBV6-3; j_gene: TRBJ1-2; abundance: few; d_gene: NA; CDR3nt: TGTGCCAGCAGTTACCCGAAATCAGGGAACTATGGCTACACCTTC; CDR3aa: CASSYPKSGNYGYTF
v_gene: TRBV21-1; j_gene: TRBJ2-6; abundance: NA; d_gene: NA; CDR3nt: TGTGCCAGCAGCGGAACAGGGGCTGGGGCCAACGTCCTGACTTTC; CDR3aa: CASSGTGAGANVLTF
v_gene: TRBV10-3; j_gene: TRBJ2-1; abundance: NA; d_gene: NA; CDR3nt: TGTGCCATCAGTGTAGGGGGCAATGAGCAGTTCTTC; CDR3aa: CAISVGGNEQFF
v_gene: TRBV7-8; j_gene: TRBJ2-7; abundance: NA; d_gene: NA; CDR3nt: TGTGCCAGCAGTCAAGCGCTACGGGATAAGAACGAGCAGTACTTC; CDR3aa: CASSQALRDKNEQYF
v_gene: TRBV3-1/TRBV3-2; j_gene: TRBJ2-1; abundance: NA; d_gene: NA; CDR3nt: TGTGCCAGCAGCCAATCTGCGATCAATGAGCAGTTCTTC; CDR3aa: CASSQSAINEQFF
v_gene: TRBV19; j_gene: TRBJ2-1; abundance: few; d_gene: NA; CDR3nt: TGTGCCAGTAGTTTTGCGTCCAGGCTCTCCTACAATGAGCAGTTCTTC; CDR3aa: CASSFASRLSYNEQFF
v_gene: TRBV28; j_gene: TRBJ1-5; abundance: few; d_gene: NA; CDR3nt: TGTGCCAGCAGTTTTGGCAGGGGCAATCAGCCCCAGCATTTT; CDR3aa: CASSFGRGNQPQHF
v_gene: TRBV5-5; j_gene: TRBJ2-1; abundance: NA; d_gene: TRBD1; CDR3nt: TGTGCCAGCAGACAGGGACAGGGGAACTACAATGAGCAGTTCTTC; CDR3aa: CASRQGQGNYNEQFF
v_gene: TRBV18; j_gene: TRBJ1-5; abundance: NA; d_gene: TRBD1; CDR3nt: TGTGCCAGCTCACGGGGGACAGAGAATCAGCCCCAGCATTTT; CDR3aa: CASSRGTENQPQHF
v_gene: TRBV5-1; j_gene: TRBJ1-1; abundance: NA; d_gene: NA; CDR3nt: TGCGCCAGCAGTTTGAACGGGGGGACTGAAGCTTTCTTT; CDR3aa: CASSLNGGTEAFF
v_gene: TRBV5-1; j_gene: TRBJ1-2; abundance: NA; d_gene: TRBD1; CDR3nt: TGCGCCAGCAGCTTGGAGGGGGCCGGGGGCTACACCTTC; CDR3aa: CASSLEGAGGYTF
v_gene: TRBV5-5; j_gene: TRBJ1-5; abundance: NA; d_gene: NA; CDR3nt: TGTGCCGGCAGCTCGGGTCCTAGCAATCAGCCCCAGCATTTT; CDR3aa: CAGSSGPSNQPQHF
v_gene: TRBV5-4; j_gene: TRBJ2-1; abundance: NA; d_gene: NA; CDR3nt: TGTGCCAGCAGCTTGGATCCTAAAGTCTACGGGAATGAGCAGTTCTTC; CDR3aa: CASSLDPKVYGNEQFF
v_gene: TRBV10-3; j_gene: TRBJ2-1; abundance: NA; d_gene: TRBD1; CDR3nt: TGTGCCATCTCCCCCGGTGGGGACAGGGTCAACAATGAGCAGTTCTTC; CDR3aa: CAISPGGDRVNNEQFF
v_gene: TRBV6-2/TRBV6-3; j_gene: TRBJ2-3; abundance: NA; d_gene: TRBD2; CDR3nt: TGTGCCAGCAGTTTTGGCGGGAGGCGCGGGGATACGCAGTATTTT; CDR3aa: CASSFGGRRGDTQYF
v_gene: TRBV7-2; j_gene: TRBJ2-7; abundance: NA; d_gene: NA; CDR3nt: TGTGCCAGCAGCTTAGTAGGCGGGTCCACCTACGAGCAGTACTTC; CDR3aa: CASSLVGGSTYEQYF
v_gene: TRBV5-1; j_gene: TRBJ2-5; abundance: once; d_gene: TRBD2; CDR3nt: TGCGCCAGCACGCTAATGACTAGCGAGGAGACCCAGTACTTC; CDR3aa: CASTLMTSEETQYF
v_gene: TRBV20-1; j_gene: TRBJ1-2; abundance: NA; d_gene: NA; CDR3nt: TGCAGTGCTAGTCGTGGGGGGACTAACTATGGCTACACCTTC; CDR3aa: CSASRGGTNYGYTF
v_gene: TRBV2; j_gene: TRBJ1-2; abundance: few; d_gene: NA; CDR3nt: TGTGCCAGCAGTCCAACTACAGGGCTTGATGGCTACACCTTC; CDR3aa: CASSPTTGLDGYTF
v_gene: TRBV7-9; j_gene: TRBJ2-1; abundance: NA; d_gene: TRBD2; CDR3nt: TGTGCCAGCAGGGGGACGGCGGCTAGCGGGAGGGGGCAGTTCTTC; CDR3aa: CASRGTAASGRGQFF
v_gene: TRBV30; j_gene: TRBJ2-2; abundance: few; d_gene: NA; CDR3nt: TGTGCCTGCGCCAGGGCCGGGGAGCTGTTTTTT; CDR3aa: CACARAGELFF
v_gene: TRBV7-8; j_gene: TRBJ1-3; abundance: NA; d_gene: NA; CDR3nt: TGTGCCAGCAGGCCGGTGGGAAACACCATATATTTT; CDR3aa: CASRPVGNTIYF
v_gene: TRBV29-1; j_gene: TRBJ2-5; abundance: NA; d_gene: TRBD2; CDR3nt: TGCAGCGTCTACGGACTAGCGGGAATGGAGACCCAGTACTTC; CDR3aa: CSVYGLAGMETQYF
v_gene: TRBV6-5; j_gene: TRBJ1-5; abundance: NA; d_gene: TRBD1; CDR3nt: TGTGCCAGCAGGGGGGACAGGAATCAGCCCCAGCATTTT; CDR3aa: CASRGDRNQPQHF
v_gene: TRBV7-8; j_gene: TRBJ2-7; abundance: NA; d_gene: NA; CDR3nt: TGTGCCAGCAGCTTAGTAGGGGGCGGGAACGAGCAGTACTTC; CDR3aa: CASSLVGGGNEQYF
v_gene: TRBV11-3; j_gene: TRBJ1-5; abundance: NA; d_gene: NA; CDR3nt: TGTGCCAGCAGCTTAGAACGGGAAGGCCATGAGCCCCAGCATTTT; CDR3aa: CASSLEREGHEPQHF
v_gene: TRBV6-1; j_gene: TRBJ1-6; abundance: NA; d_gene: NA; CDR3nt: TGTGCCAGCAGTGAAGAAAGGTCAGAGACTTATAATTCACCCCTCCACTTT; CDR3aa: CASSEERSETYNSPLHF
v_gene: TRBV2; j_gene: TRBJ2-3; abundance: few; d_gene: TRBD2; CDR3nt: TGTGCCAGCAGGCGGGGGGTGCTAGCGGCCACAGATACGCAGTATTTT; CDR3aa: CASRRGVLAATDTQYF
v_gene: TRBV6-5; j_gene: TRBJ2-2; abundance: NA; d_gene: TRBD1; CDR3nt: TGTGCCAGCACCTACAGACAGGGGGCGGGCGGGGAGCTGTTTTTT; CDR3aa: CASTYRQGAGGELFF
v_gene: TRBV30; j_gene: TRBJ1-5; abundance: few; d_gene: NA; CDR3nt: TGTGCCTGGAGCTCCCCCCCCCAGCATTTT; CDR3aa: CAWSSPPQHF
v_gene: TRBV27; j_gene: TRBJ2-4; abundance: once; d_gene: NA; CDR3nt: TGTGCCAGCAGTTTATCGATGACTAAAAACATTCAGTACTTC; CDR3aa: CASSLSMTKNIQYF
v_gene: TRBV3-1/TRBV3-2; j_gene: TRBJ1-4; abundance: NA; d_gene: NA; CDR3nt: TGTGCCAGCGGCTGGGGCGGAACCTCAACTAATGAAAAACTGTTTTTT; CDR3aa: CASGWGGTSTNEKLFF
v_gene: TRBV30; j_gene: TRBJ1-2; abundance: NA; d_gene: NA; CDR3nt: TGTGCCTGGCTGCGGGACTATGGCTACACCTTC; CDR3aa: CAWLRDYGYTF
v_gene: TRBV6-5; j_gene: TRBJ1-5; abundance: NA; d_gene: NA; CDR3nt: TGTGCCAGTTCGAGACAGCGCAATCAGCCCCAGCATTTT; CDR3aa: CASSRQRNQPQHF